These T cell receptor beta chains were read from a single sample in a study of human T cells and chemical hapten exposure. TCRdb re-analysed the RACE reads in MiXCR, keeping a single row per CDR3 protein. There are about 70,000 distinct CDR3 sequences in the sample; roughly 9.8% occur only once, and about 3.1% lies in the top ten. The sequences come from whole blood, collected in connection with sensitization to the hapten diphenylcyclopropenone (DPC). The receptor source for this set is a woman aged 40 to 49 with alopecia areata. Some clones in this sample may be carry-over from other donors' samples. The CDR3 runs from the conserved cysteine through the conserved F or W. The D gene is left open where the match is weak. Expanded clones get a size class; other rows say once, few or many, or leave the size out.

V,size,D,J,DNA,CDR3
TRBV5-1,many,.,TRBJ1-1,TGCGCCAGCAGCTTGGGCCGGGGGCTGGACACTGAAGCTTTCTTT,CASSLGRGLDTEAFF
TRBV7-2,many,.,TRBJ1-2,TGTGCCAGCAGCCAGGGTGTGGCTAACTATGGCTACACCTTC,CASSQGVANYGYTF
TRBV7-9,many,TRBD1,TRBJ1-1,TGTGCCAGCAGCTTTACAGGGGGCGAGACTGAAGCTTTCTTT,CASSFTGGETEAFF
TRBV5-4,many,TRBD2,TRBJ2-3,TGTGCCAGCATGGGGGGAGGGAGCACAGATACGCAGTATTTT,CASMGGGSTDTQYF
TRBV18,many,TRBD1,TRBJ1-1,TGTGCCAGCAGAGGACAGGGGAACACTGAAGCTTTCTTT,CASRGQGNTEAFF
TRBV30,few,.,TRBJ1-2,TGTGCCTGGAGTGTACTACACAGGGTCTACACCTTC,CAWSVLHRVYTF
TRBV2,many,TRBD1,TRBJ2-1,TGTGCCAGCAGTGAATCGGGACAGGGGGCGAGGAATGAGCAGTTCTTC,CASSESGQGARNEQFF
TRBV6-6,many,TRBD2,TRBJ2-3,TGTGCCAGCAACCTCATGCGGGGGGCCATATCTAGCACAGATACGCAGTATTTT,CASNLMRGAISSTDTQYF
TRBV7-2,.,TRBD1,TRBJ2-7,TGTGCCAGCAGTCCCCGGGACAGGGTTGAGCAGTACTTC,CASSPRDRVEQYF
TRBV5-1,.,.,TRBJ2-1,TGCGCCAGCAGCTTGGGGGGAATCAATGAGCAGTTCTTC,CASSLGGINEQFF
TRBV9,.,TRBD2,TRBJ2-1,TGTGCCAGCAGCTCCTTTAGCGGGGTCATCAATGAGCAGTTCTTC,CASSSFSGVINEQFF
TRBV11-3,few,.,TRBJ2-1,TGTGCCAGCAGCTTACTTAGTGGGGGGCAGGGTGAGCAGTTCTTC,CASSLLSGGQGEQFF
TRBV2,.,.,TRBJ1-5,TGTGCCAGCAGTCGTGGCAGAAATCAGCCCCAGCATTTT,CASSRGRNQPQHF
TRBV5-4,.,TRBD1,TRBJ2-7,TGTGCCAGCAGCGGGGGACAGGGGATTCCTCCCGAGCAGTACTTC,CASSGGQGIPPEQYF
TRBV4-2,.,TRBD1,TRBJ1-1,TGTGCCAGCAGCCAAGACCCCCGACAGGGATGGCTTGTAGGGACTGAAGCTTTCTTT,CASSQDPRQGWLVGTEAFF
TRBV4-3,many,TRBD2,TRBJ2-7,TGCGCCAGCAGCCAAGATAGGTCTAGCGGCACCTACGAGCAGTACTTC,CASSQDRSSGTYEQYF
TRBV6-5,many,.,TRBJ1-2,TGTGCCAGCAGGGACAGCTATGGCTACACCTTC,CASRDSYGYTF
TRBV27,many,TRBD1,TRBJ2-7,TGTGCCAGCAGTCTCGGACAGGGGGTAGGCGAGCAGTACTTC,CASSLGQGVGEQYF
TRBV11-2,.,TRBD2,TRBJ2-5,TGTGCCAGCAGCTTATCCGGGGGGTCAACGCCCAAAGAGACCCAGTACTTC,CASSLSGGSTPKETQYF
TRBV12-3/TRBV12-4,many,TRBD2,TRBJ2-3,TGTGCCAGCAGTCCCCAAGCGGGGGGGCTGGATACGCAGTATTTT,CASSPQAGGLDTQYF
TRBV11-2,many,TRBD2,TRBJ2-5,TGTGCCAGCAGTCCTACGACTAGCGGCCAAGAGACCCAGTACTTC,CASSPTTSGQETQYF
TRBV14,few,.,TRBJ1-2,TGTGCCAGCAGCCCTTGGGGGGACCCCCATGGCTACACCTTC,CASSPWGDPHGYTF
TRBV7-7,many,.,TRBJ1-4,TGTGCTAGCAGCTCATCGACAGGATCTAATGAAAAACTGTTTTTT,CASSSSTGSNEKLFF
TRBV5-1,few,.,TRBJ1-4,TGCGCCAGCAGCTTGGGGCAAACAACTAATGAAAAACTGTTTTTT,CASSLGQTTNEKLFF
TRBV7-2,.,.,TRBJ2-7,TGTGCCAGCAGCTTAGGACGGGTGGACGAGCAGTACTTC,CASSLGRVDEQYF
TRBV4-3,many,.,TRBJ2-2,TGCGCCAGCAGCCAAGATACGGTAATCGGAACCGGGGAGCTGTTTTTT,CASSQDTVIGTGELFF
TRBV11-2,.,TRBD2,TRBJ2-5,TGTGCCAGCAGCTTAGAGTTACTAGCGGGGGCGCAAGAGACCCAGTACTTC,CASSLELLAGAQETQYF
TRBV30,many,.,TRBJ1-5,TGTGCCTGGACCATTAGCAATCAGCCCCAGCATTTT,CAWTISNQPQHF
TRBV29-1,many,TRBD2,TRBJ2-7,TGCAGCGTTGAGAAGCGGGGAATCACCTACGAGCAGTACTTC,CSVEKRGITYEQYF
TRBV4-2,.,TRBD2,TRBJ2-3,TGTGCCAGCAGCCAAGCCCCCTTAGGCGGGGGGTCAGATACGCAGTATTTT,CASSQAPLGGGSDTQYF
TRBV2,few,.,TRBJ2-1,TGTGCCAGCAGTGCCTACAACGACAATGAGCAGTTCTTC,CASSAYNDNEQFF
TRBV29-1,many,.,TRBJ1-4,TGCAGCGTTGCGGTTACAACTAATGAAAAACTGTTTTTT,CSVAVTTNEKLFF
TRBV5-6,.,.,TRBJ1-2,TGTGCCAGCAGCTTTGGGGCGAGCTCTGGCTACACCTTC,CASSFGASSGYTF
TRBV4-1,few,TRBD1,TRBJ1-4,TGCGCCAGCAGCCAAGTGACAGGGACCAATAAAAAACTGTTTTTT,CASSQVTGTNKKLFF
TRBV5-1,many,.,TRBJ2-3,TGCGCCAGCAGCTTGGTGGCAGGGGCCAGCACAGATACGCAGTATTTT,CASSLVAGASTDTQYF
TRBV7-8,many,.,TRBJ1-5,TGTGCCAGCAGCTTAGTGGCGATAAGGAGTGCCAATAATCAGCCCCAGCATTTT,CASSLVAIRSANNQPQHF
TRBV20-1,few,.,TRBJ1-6,TGCAGTGCTAGAAGGCAGAATTCACCCCTCCACTTT,CSARRQNSPLHF
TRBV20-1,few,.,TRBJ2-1,TGCAGTGCTAGAGCGGGGGACTACAATGAGCAGTTCTTC,CSARAGDYNEQFF
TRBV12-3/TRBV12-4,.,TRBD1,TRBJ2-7,TGTGCCAGCAGTCCGGGACAGTCCTACGAGCAGTACTTC,CASSPGQSYEQYF
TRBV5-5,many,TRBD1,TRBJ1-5,TGTGCCAGCAGCTTGCTAGGCAGGGGGATAGGGCAGCCCCAGCATTTT,CASSLLGRGIGQPQHF